This entry lists 21 T cell receptor beta chains sequenced from one sample in a study of blood T cell repertoires in COVID-19 (TCRdb year 2020). Library prep was done by the immunoSEQ multiplex PCR assay. Held by TCRdb, this immuneACCESS table contains in-frame sequences only and omits some clones. Under half of the omission traces to an unresolved V gene where checked; the cause of the rest is unknown. The sample table contains 150,000 to 200,000 clones; only one count was recorded for about 80% of them. 12% of the sample lies in the top ten. Sequenced: PBMCs or T cells enriched from blood (not recorded which). These receptor sequences come from a man aged 45-65 years who had recovered from COVID-19.

This clone was recorded a few times. The chain carries TRBV30 and TRBJ1-2; 7 bases are shared with TRBD1. The CDR3 contains 16 residues. Germline assignment: CDR1 GTSNPN and CDR2 SVGIG (reference sequence). J gave up 5 bases and V 4 bases, and 16 bases lay outside the gene matches. CDR3 in amino acids: CAWILDRDTPRYGYTF. CDR3 DNA: TGTGCCTGGATTTTAGACAGGGACACCCCTCGTTATGGCTACACCTTC.

This sequence joins TRBV5-4 and TRBJ2-3, with TRBD1 identical over 7 bases. From germline, CDR1 is SGHNT and CDR2 YYREEE (reference sequence). The CDR3 length is 15 residues. The junction had 6 bases not matched to a gene; V was cut back by 2 bases and J by 3 bases. The CDR3 region is CASSLGGQGTDTQYF. CDR3 nucleotide sequence: TGTGCCAGCAGCTTAGGGGGCCAGGGTACAGATACGCAGTATTTT. The full variable domain, its missing parts supplied by reference TRBV5-4 and TRBJ2-3, is ETGVTQSPTHLIKTRGQQVTLRCSSQSGHNTVSWYQQALGQGPQFIFQYYREEENGRGNFPPRFSGLQFPNYSSELNVNALELDDSALYLCASSLGGQGTDTQYFGPGTRLTVL.

This clone has just a few counts. The chain has TRBV6-5 and TRBJ1-1, with D perhaps TRBD1 (5 bases). The CDR3 runs 13 residues. V shed 0 bases and J shed 8 bases, with 10 bases lying between them. Germline CDR1 and CDR2: MNHEY and SVGAGI. The CDR3 bases are TGTGCCAGCAGTTACTCGAGACAGACGGAAGCTTTCTTT. It codes for CASSYSRQTEAFF.

The V call is TRBV7-9, the J call TRBJ2-5, with 9 positions matching TRBD2. The CDR3 totals 15 residues. V lost 5 bases and J lost 7; bases outside the gene matches: 11. The V gene's germline CDR1 is SEHNR and CDR2 FQNEAQ (reference sequence). CDR3 protein: CASSLGRGGVTTQYF. Written as DNA, the CDR3 is TGTGCCAGCAGCCTTGGGCGGGGGGGCGTGACGACCCAGTACTTC. Drawing the rest from reference TRBV7-9 and TRBJ2-5, the complete variable domain is DTGVSQNPRHKITKRGQNVTFRCDPISEHNRLYWYRQTLGQGPEFLTYFQNEAQLEKSRLLSDRFSAERPKGSFSTLEIQRTEQGDSAMYLCASSLGRGGVTTQYFGPGTRLLVL.

The rearrangement joins TRBV7-2 to TRBJ1-6; 8 bases agree with TRBD1. The CDR3 is made up of 13 amino acids. Germline lookup yields CDR1 SGHTA and CDR2 FQGNSA. J lost 13 bases, V lost 3 bases, and 5 bases had no gene match. DNA of the CDR3: TGTGCCAGCAGCTTGGCAGGGGGCAGGCCCCTCCACTTT. Translation: CASSLAGGRPLHF.

J is TRBJ1-2 and V is TRBV6-5, with D possibly matching TRBD1 (6 bases). CDR1 MNHEY and CDR2 SVGAGI come from the germline V gene. CDR3 length: 14 residues. Between the trimmed V and J ends, which lost 8 bases and 4 bases, there was a span of 17 bases. CDR3 loop: CASRPGGGAYGYTF. CDR3 DNA: TGTGCCAGCCGCCCTGGTGGGGGGGCCTATGGCTACACCTTC.

The chain recombines TRBV5-6 with TRBJ2-1, with 7 bases that match TRBD2. V shed 3 bases, J shed 6 bases, and the junction held 12 bases outside the gene matches. The germline CDR1 and CDR2 sequences are SGHDT and YYEEEE. The CDR3 sequence is 16 residues long. The CDR3 loop is CASSSPGASGVNEQFF. CDR3 nucleotide sequence: TGTGCCAGCAGCTCGCCTGGGGCTAGCGGAGTCAATGAGCAGTTCTTC.

This clone was detected once. The chain uses TRBV12-3 or TRBV12-4 and TRBJ1-5; unclear D gene. The V and J ends lost 6 bases and 3 bases respectively, with 6 bases between them. This CDR3 comprises 12 residues. The DNA of the CDR3 is TGTGCCAGCAGCTATACCAATCAGCCCCAGCATTTT. It encodes CASSYTNQPQHF.

Details on this clone: Germline and junction disagree at one end, which may indicate a read error. J is TRBJ2-1 and V is TRBV30; 8 positions match TRBD2. CDR1 and CDR2 (germline): GTSNPN, SVGIG (reference sequence). The CDR3 consists of 15 residues. CDR3 coding DNA: TGTGCCCGGAGGTCCCCGGGGGGGTTATACAATGAGCAGTTCTTC. Amino acid sequence: CARRSPGGLYNEQFF.

At least ten counts were recorded for this clone. V is TRBV3-1 (or the pseudogene TRBV3-2) and J is TRBJ2-1; 8 bases align to TRBD2. CDR1 is LGHDT, CDR2 YNNKEL, per germline (reference sequence). The CDR3 loop spans 14 amino acids. The V and J ends lost 1 base and 6 bases, in that order; junction bases with no gene match: 2. CDR3: CASSQGGLVNEQFF. CDR3 DNA sequence: TGTGCCAGCAGCCAAGGGGGACTAGTCAATGAGCAGTTCTTC.

To note about this clone: A much larger clone differs by one base, so this may be a read error. The same CDR3 is also encoded by other DNA sequences in this sample. V is TRBV5-1 and J is TRBJ1-1; tentatively, D is TRBD1 (5 bases). This CDR3 spans 13 amino acids. The V gene lost 3 bases and the J gene lost 1 base, with 7 bases spanning the gap. CDR1 is SGHRS, CDR2 YFSETQ, per germline. The CDR3 DNA reads as TGCGCCAGCAGCTCCCAGGGGAACACTGAAGCTTTCTTT. Protein: CASSSQGNTEAFF.

This chain joins TRBV11-2 and TRBJ1-1; maybe TRBD1 (6 bases). CDR3 length equals 15 residues. The V gene lost 5 bases and the J gene lost 5 bases, with 18 bases spanning the gap. Germline V gene data show CDR1 as SGHAT and CDR2 as FQNNGV. CDR3 sequence reads: CASSRWDTLETEAFF. CDR3 DNA: TGTGCCAGCAGCCGTTGGGACACTCTTGAGACTGAAGCTTTCTTT.

This sequence joins TRBV15 and TRBJ2-7; 8 bases align to TRBD1. The CDR3 is made up of 15 amino acids. Germline loops: CDR1 LNHNV, CDR2 YYDKDF (reference sequence). V lost 2 bases to trimming and J lost 2 bases; unmatched junction nucleotides: 5. This CDR3 reads CATSRPGQEPYEQYF. The CDR3 nucleotides read TGTGCCACCAGCAGACCGGGACAGGAGCCCTACGAGCAGTACTTC.

The chain has TRBV18 and TRBJ1-1; tentatively, D is TRBD1 (6 bases). The CDR3 runs 15 residues. CDR1 and CDR2 (germline): KGHSH, LQKENI. Trimming took 2 bases from V and 1 from J, leaving 11 bases between them. CDR3 in amino acids: CASSPFGGQNTEAFF. Here the CDR3 DNA reads TGTGCCAGCTCACCATTTGGGGGACAGAACACTGAAGCTTTCTTT.

The chain couples TRBV5-5 to TRBJ1-1; unclear D gene. CDR1 SGHKS and CDR2 YYEKEE come from the germline V gene (reference sequence). This CDR3 has 15 amino acids. The V and J ends lost 0 bases and 1 base respectively, with 10 bases between them. The CDR3 protein is CASSLVPAGNTEAFF. CDR3 DNA: TGTGCCAGCAGCTTGGTTCCTGCGGGGAACACTGAAGCTTTCTTT.

V usage is TRBV9 and J usage is TRBJ2-7, with 15 bases identical to TRBD2. Trimming cost V 0 bases and J 0 bases; bases outside gene matches: 7. From germline, CDR1 is SGDLS and CDR2 YYNGEE. This CDR3 contains 19 residues. CDR3 amino acids: CASSVGSPGLAGGSYEQYF. CDR3 nucleotides: TGTGCCAGCAGCGTAGGGTCGCCGGGACTAGCGGGGGGCTCCTACGAGCAGTACTTC.

This chain's CDR3 is CASNPASGGTDTQYF. CDR3 coding DNA: TGTGCCAGCAACCCTGCTAGCGGGGGCACAGATACGCAGTATTTT. V and J are TRBV2 and TRBJ2-3; 9 bases are a match to TRBD2. V lost 7 bases, J lost 1 base, and 6 bases stayed unmatched. The CDR3 runs 15 residues. Germline V gene data show CDR1 as SNHLY and CDR2 as FYNNEI.

This rearrangement joins TRBV5-1 to TRBJ2-5, with 7 bases fitting TRBD2. The CDR3 has 14 amino acids. Looked up from germline, CDR1 is SGHRS and CDR2 is YFSETQ. The V segment lost 4 bases and the J segment 4 bases; nucleotides outside the gene matches: 7. This CDR3 reads CASSRLAGRETQYF. The CDR3 DNA follows: TGCGCCAGCAGCCGACTAGCTGGAAGAGAGACCCAGTACTTC.

The gene calls are TRBV30 and TRBJ1-6; maybe TRBD1 (6 bases). Trimming took off 0 bases at V and 8 bases at J, with 17 bases between the two ends. From germline, CDR1 is GTSNPN and CDR2 SVGIG (reference sequence). The CDR3 contains 16 residues. The CDR3 spells CAWSVRRGAVDSPLHF. The DNA of the CDR3 is TGTGCCTGGAGTGTCCGACGGGGGGCAGTTGATTCACCCCTCCACTTT.

The J gene is TRBJ1-2, the V gene TRBV6-1; D perhaps matches TRBD1 (5 bases). Germline CDR1 reads MNHNS; CDR2 reads SASEGT. CDR3 length: 15 amino acids. Trimming pared 2 bases from V and 1 base from J, leaving 11 bases between. As DNA, the CDR3 is TGTGCCAGCAGTGAACAACAGGACGGTAACTATGGCTACACCTTC. Amino acids: CASSEQQDGNYGYTF.

The CDR3 spells CASSVGDNSGNTIYF. In DNA form, the CDR3 reads TGTGCCAGTAGTGTAGGGGACAACTCTGGAAACACCATATATTTT. The genes are TRBV19 and TRBJ1-3, with a weak D call TRBD1 (6 bases). Trimming took off 5 bases at V and 0 bases at J, with 11 bases between the two ends. This CDR3 is built from 15 residues. The germline V gene has CDR1 LNHDA and CDR2 SQIVND (reference sequence).